This T cell receptor beta chain was captured in a study of cytomegalovirus exposure and HLA in healthy donors. Study results and limitations: Later analysis indicated greater clonal expansion among HLA-associated TCR beta chains than among equally common other chains. About 87% or about 30% of the time was how often most TCR beta V segments were productive, according to an earlier analysis.

The CDR3 is 14 residues long. Trimming removed 6 bases from V and 1 base from J, with 12 bases in between. Germline-derived CDR1 and CDR2 are MNHNS and SASEGT. This clone has just a few counts. Its target is unknown. This PCR relied on a set of 60 Vbeta primers and 13 Jbeta primers. Assay: immunoSEQ multiplex PCR; the TCRdb copy retains only in-frame clones and omits some. Counted here are about 120,000 clones, approximately 80% occurring once; the ten biggest clones make up over 0.9%. The origin of this receptor is a human donor in good health. The material sequenced was PBMCs. This chain joins TRBV6-1 and TRBJ1-1; D may be TRBD1 (5 bases). CDR3 protein: CASRVSGGNTEAFF. In DNA form, the CDR3 reads TGTGCCAGCAGAGTCTCCGGGGGGAACACTGAAGCTTTCTTT.